This T cell receptor beta chain was observed in a study of shared clonotypes between healthy human individuals. Profiled with immunoSEQ multiplex PCR; TCRdb holds only in-frame clones, not every one. The table includes over a million clones, around 78% detected once. This CDR3 is 14 amino acids long. Germline assignment: CDR1 GTSNPN and CDR2 SVGIG (reference sequence). This chain joins TRBV30 and TRBJ2-5, with D perhaps TRBD2 (6 bases). The DNA end favors TRBJ2-7, so the J call may be wrong. This TCR was recovered from a man between 18 and 29 years old in good health. Some clones in this sample may be carry-over from other donors' samples. Sample: memory CD4+ T cells from PBMCs. Described subset: CD45RA-negative fraction. The CDR3 reads CAWSGGTAAYEQYF. The CDR3, as DNA: TGTGCCTGGAGCGGGGGAACTGCTGCCTACGAGCAGTACTTC.